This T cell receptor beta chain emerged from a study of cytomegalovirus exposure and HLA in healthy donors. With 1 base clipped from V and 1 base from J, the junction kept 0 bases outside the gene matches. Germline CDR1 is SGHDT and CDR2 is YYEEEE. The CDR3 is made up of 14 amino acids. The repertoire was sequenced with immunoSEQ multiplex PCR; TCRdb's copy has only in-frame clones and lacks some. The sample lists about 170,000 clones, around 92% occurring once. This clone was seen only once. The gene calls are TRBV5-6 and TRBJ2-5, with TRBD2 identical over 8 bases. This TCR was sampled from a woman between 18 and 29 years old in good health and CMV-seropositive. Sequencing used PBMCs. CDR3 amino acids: CASSLTSGQETQYF. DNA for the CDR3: TGTGCCAGCAGCTTGACTAGCGGCCAAGAGACCCAGTACTTC.